This T cell receptor (beta chain) was documented in a study of blood T cells in healthy people across ages. Regarding the study as a whole: Estimates based on one million T cells were treated as lower bounds.

Germline V CDR1 and CDR2: SQVTM, ANQGSEA. The CDR3 totals 13 residues. V gave up 7 bases and J gave up 2 bases, with 13 bases separating them. This clonotype was recorded a few times. Its antigen is still unknown. For the second PCR, which ran for about 6 to 11 cycles, a sample-barcoded 5' primer and a J-beta primer mix were used. MiXCR, applied by TCRdb to the 5' RACE reads, yields one record per CDR3 protein. The top ten hold roughly 6.3% of the sample, which has over a million distinct CDR3 sequences, approximately 59% seen once. The origin of this receptor is a man aged 18 to 29 in good health. Sequencing was carried out using blood. The V and J genes are TRBV29-1 and TRBJ2-3; D not certain. CDR3 loop: CSAPAEFTDTQYF. CDR3 DNA: TGCAGCGCCCCGGCGGAATTCACAGATACGCAGTATTTT.